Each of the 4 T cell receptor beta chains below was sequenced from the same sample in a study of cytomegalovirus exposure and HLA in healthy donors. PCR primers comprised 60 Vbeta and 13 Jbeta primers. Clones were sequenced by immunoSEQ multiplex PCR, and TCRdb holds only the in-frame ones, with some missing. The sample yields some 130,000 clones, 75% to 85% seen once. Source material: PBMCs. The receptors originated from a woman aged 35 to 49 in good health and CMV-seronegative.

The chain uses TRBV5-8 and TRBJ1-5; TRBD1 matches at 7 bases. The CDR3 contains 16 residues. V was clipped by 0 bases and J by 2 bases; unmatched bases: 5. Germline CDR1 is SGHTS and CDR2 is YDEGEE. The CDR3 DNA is TGTGCCAGCAGCTTGGGCCAGGGGGTACGCAATCAGCCCCAGCATTTT. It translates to CASSLGQGVRNQPQHF.

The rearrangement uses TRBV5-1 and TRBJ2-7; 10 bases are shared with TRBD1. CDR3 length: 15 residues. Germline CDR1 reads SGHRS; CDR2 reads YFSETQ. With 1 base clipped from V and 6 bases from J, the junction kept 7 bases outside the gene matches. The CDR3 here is CASSLSGQGTGEQYF. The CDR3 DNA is TGCGCCAGCAGCTTGTCGGGACAGGGGACAGGCGAGCAGTACTTC. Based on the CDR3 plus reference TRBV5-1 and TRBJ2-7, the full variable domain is KAGVTQTPRYLIKTRGQQVTLSCSPISGHRSVSWYQQTPGQGLQFLFEYFSETQRNKGNFPGRFSGRQFSNSRSEMNVSTLELGDSALYLCASSLSGQGTGEQYFGPGTRLTVT.

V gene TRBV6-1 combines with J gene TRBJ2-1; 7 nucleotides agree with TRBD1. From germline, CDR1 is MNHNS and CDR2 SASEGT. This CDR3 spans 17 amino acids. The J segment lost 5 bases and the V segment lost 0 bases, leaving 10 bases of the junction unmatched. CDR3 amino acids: CASSEARWQGVNNEQFF. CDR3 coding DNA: TGTGCCAGCAGTGAAGCGCGGTGGCAGGGGGTAAACAATGAGCAGTTCTTC.

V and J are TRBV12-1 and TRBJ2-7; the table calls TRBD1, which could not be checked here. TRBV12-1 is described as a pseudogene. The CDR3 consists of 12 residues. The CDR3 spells CASSLNQYEQYF. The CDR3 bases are TGTGCCAGCAGCTTAAACCAGTACGAGCAGTACTTC.